The T cell receptor beta chain described here comes from a study of Tregs in tolerant kidney transplant recipients. CD4+CD25+CD127- Tregs, CD4+CD25- non-Tregs, CD4 and CD8 cells were sorted. This clone was seen a single time. The antigen remains undetermined. The CDR3 has 14 residues. Germline V gene lookup returns CDR1 WNHNN and CDR2 SYGVQD (reference sequence). The V segment lost 6 bases and the J segment 3 bases; nucleotides outside the gene matches: 5. Assay: immunoSEQ multiplex PCR; the TCRdb copy retains only in-frame clones and omits some. The table has around 52,000 clones, over 70% seen once. Points from the study as a whole: Few patients were studied, so findings need validation in larger groups. Biological reproducibility was not directly addressed in this study. Expanding Tregs on activated donor B cells appeared to best identify donor-specific TCRbeta clones.

This receptor was identified in a human donor in good health. Specimen: CD4+ T cells from blood. J is TRBJ2-7 and V is TRBV10-1, with TRBD2 matching 10 bases. The CDR3 coding sequence is TGCGCCAGCAGGGGCTCTAGCGGGGGCTACGAGCAGTACTTC. Translation: CASRGSSGGYEQYF.